The 14 T cell receptor beta chains in this list originate from one sample, sequenced in a study of blood T cell repertoires in COVID-19 (dated by TCRdb to about 2020). Library preparation employed the immunoSEQ multiplex PCR assay. TCRdb limited this immuneACCESS table to in-frame rearrangements with V and J called. A share of clones is missing; checked studies link under half to unresolved V genes, and the rest is unexplained. The sample records approximately 220,000 clones, about 80% of which are singletons. The top ten clones comprise approximately 1.2% of the sample. The specimen sequenced was PBMCs or T cells enriched from blood (not recorded which). The origin of the receptors is a woman aged 40 to 50 with acute COVID-19.

The V call is TRBV7-9, the J call TRBJ2-1; TRBD2 matches 9 bases. CDR3 size: 16 residues. V gave up 5 bases and J gave up 3 bases; unmatched junction bases: 8. Germline V gene sequence: CDR1 SEHNR, CDR2 FQNEAQ (reference sequence). The CDR3 is CASSPLGAGGYNEQFF. The DNA of the CDR3 is TGTGCCAGCAGCCCATTAGGAGCGGGGGGCTACAATGAGCAGTTCTTC.

This clone was recorded only once. The V call is TRBV5-1, the J call TRBJ2-1; 14 bases are a match to TRBD2. Germline V CDR1 and CDR2: SGHRS, YFSETQ. V gave up 4 bases and J gave up 12 bases; unmatched junction bases: 3. CDR3 length equals 13 residues. The CDR3 bases are TGCGCCAGCAGCCAAGGACTAGCGGGGGGGCAGTTCTTC. Translation gives CASSQGLAGGQFF.

Here the CDR3 reads CASSIGASGLYNEQFF. CDR3 sequence (DNA): TGTGCCAGTAGTATAGGGGCTAGCGGCCTATACAATGAGCAGTTCTTC. This chain connects TRBV19 to TRBJ2-1; 7 nucleotides align to TRBD2. V dropped 1 base and J dropped 4; count of bases not matched to a gene: 7. Germline V gene lookup returns CDR1 LNHDA and CDR2 SQIVND (reference sequence). The CDR3 covers 16 residues. The entire variable domain, with the rest obtained from reference TRBV19 and TRBJ2-1, is as follows: DGGITQSPKYLFRKEGQNVTLSCEQNLNHDAMYWYRQDPGQGLRLIYYSQIVNDFQKGDIAEGYSVSREKKESFPLTVTSAQKNPTAFYLCASSIGASGLYNEQFFGPGTRLTVL.

The V gene is TRBV30, the J gene TRBJ1-1, with 8 positions matching TRBD1. Germline CDR1 GTSNPN, CDR2 SVGIG (reference sequence). J gave up 1 base and V 4 bases, and 2 bases lay outside the gene matches. CDR3 length equals 13 residues. The CDR3 here is CAWTGTGNTEAFF. CDR3 DNA: TGTGCCTGGACCGGGACAGGGAACACTGAAGCTTTCTTT.

The V and J genes are TRBV12-3 or TRBV12-4 and TRBJ2-1; 7 bases align to TRBD1. There are 13 residues in the CDR3. V shed 5 bases, J shed 10 bases, and the junction held 8 bases outside the gene matches. The CDR3 nucleotides read TGTGCCAGCAGTGACAGGGAACTTGGCGAGCAGTTCTTC. Translating gives CASSDRELGEQFF.

This clone was observed a single time. This chain joins TRBV27 and TRBJ2-7; 7 bases match TRBD1. This CDR3 is 15 amino acids long. J was trimmed by 5 bases and V by 5 bases; bases with no gene match: 12. Germline values: CDR1 MNHEY, CDR2 SMNVEV (reference sequence). The CDR3: CASSPSPYRGHEQYF. The CDR3 DNA reads TGTGCCAGCAGTCCCTCCCCCTACAGGGGCCACGAGCAGTACTTC.

The chain uses TRBV6-5 and TRBJ1-1; 7 bases line up with TRBD1. Germline V gene sequence: CDR1 MNHEY, CDR2 SVGAGI. Unmatched junction bases numbered 6, after V lost 2 bases and J lost 0 bases. The CDR3 totals 16 residues. The DNA of the CDR3 is TGTGCCAGCAGTTACCGTACAGGGGTACTGAACACTGAAGCTTTCTTT. Translating gives CASSYRTGVLNTEAFF.

J is TRBJ2-3 and V is TRBV27, with D possibly matching TRBD2 (7 bases). V was clipped by 4 bases and J by 2 bases, with 19 bases between them. CDR1 is MNHEY and CDR2 is SMNVEV in the germline V gene (reference sequence). The CDR3 has 17 amino acids. The CDR3 here is CASSSILGGGVTDTQYF. The CDR3 coding sequence is TGTGCCAGCAGTTCAATACTGGGGGGGGGCGTCACAGATACGCAGTATTTT.

This chain joins TRBV4-3 and TRBJ1-4, with D perhaps TRBD1 (5 bases). Germline CDR1 and CDR2: LGHNA and YSLEER. Deletions cut 4 bases from V and 5 bases from J, with 8 bases between. The CDR3 totals 13 residues. As DNA, the CDR3 is TGCGCCAGCAGCCGACAGAGGAATGAAAAACTGTTTTTT. It is translated as CASSRQRNEKLFF.

The chain employs TRBV18 and TRBJ1-6; D ambiguous. The CDR3 extends over 13 amino acids. The V gene lost 3 bases and the J gene lost 8 bases, with 8 bases spanning the gap. Germline loops: CDR1 KGHSH, CDR2 LQKENI. The CDR3 reads CASSPGRDSPLHF. The CDR3, as DNA: TGTGCCAGCTCACCGGGGAGGGATTCACCCCTCCACTTT.

The gene calls are TRBV28 and TRBJ1-6; 11 bases are a match to TRBD1. The CDR3 loop spans 16 amino acids. Unmatched junction bases numbered 6, after V lost 9 bases and J lost 2 bases. Germline V lookup: CDR1 MDHEN, CDR2 SYDVKM. Here the CDR3 DNA reads TGTGCCAGTAACGGACAGGGGGCTACCTATAATTCACCCCTCCACTTT. It yields the protein CASNGQGATYNSPLHF.

The chain recombines TRBV7-2 with TRBJ1-4; 8 bases align to TRBD1. The CDR3 consists of 15 residues. The junction had 9 bases not matched to a gene; V was cut back by 5 bases and J by 7 bases. Germline-derived CDR1 and CDR2 are SGHTA and FQGNSA. This CDR3 is CASSAGQGGGEKLFF. CDR3 DNA: TGTGCCAGCAGCGCAGGACAGGGTGGGGGTGAAAAACTGTTTTTT.

The genes are TRBV6-4 and TRBJ1-2, with 7 bases identical to TRBD1. The germline CDR1 and CDR2 sequences are MRHNA and SNTAGT. The junction had 10 bases not matched to a gene; V was cut back by 4 bases and J by 8 bases. The CDR3 sequence is 14 residues long. The CDR3 nucleotides are TGTGCCAGCAGTGTGTTTGAGGGGGCTCACGGCTACACCTTC. Translating it yields CASSVFEGAHGYTF.

The chain links TRBV18 to TRBJ2-1; 12 nucleotides line up with TRBD2. The V gene end was trimmed by 2 bases and the J gene end by 7 bases; junction bases not matched to a gene: 6. The CDR3 covers 16 residues. Germline V gene sequence: CDR1 KGHSH, CDR2 LQKENI. CDR3 sequence: CASSPSSGRVGNEQFF. For the CDR3, the DNA is TGTGCCAGCTCACCATCTAGCGGGAGGGTTGGGAATGAGCAGTTCTTC. Complete variable domain (other parts from reference TRBV18 and TRBJ2-1): NAGVMQNPRHLVRRRGQEARLRCSPMKGHSHVYWYRQLPEEGLKFMVYLQKENIIDESGMPKERFSAEFPKEGPSILRIQQVVRGDSAAYFCASSPSSGRVGNEQFFGPGTRLTVL.